The text below deals with one TCR beta chain. This entry comes from a study of blood T cell repertoires in COVID-19. Overall study context: Collection of acute and convalescent COVID-19 samples took place in the United States, Italy and Spain.

Those enrolled, adults aged roughly 18 to 89 years, came from about two dozen US areas. Clinical history as reported by participants underpinned cohort assignment. The method was immunoSEQ multiplex PCR; TCRdb's version includes in-frame clones alone and lacks a portion of them. The sample lists under 450,000 clones, over 75% occurring once. Germline trimming cut 1 base from V and 8 bases from J; bases unmatched to any gene: 5. CDR1 is LGHDT, CDR2 YNNKEL, per germline (reference sequence). CDR3 length: 14 amino acids. The source of this sequence is a young man who had recovered from COVID-19. V gene TRBV3-1 (or the pseudogene TRBV3-2) combines with J gene TRBJ2-1, with 7 nucleotides matching TRBD1. Material: PBMCs or T cells enriched from blood (not recorded which). The CDR3 sequence: CASSQGQGVDEQFF. The DNA of the CDR3 is TGTGCCAGCAGCCAAGGGCAGGGGGTGGATGAGCAGTTCTTC.